The 5 T cell receptor beta chains given below trace back to one sample, sequenced in a study of T cell repertoires in cytomegalovirus infection. From the reads, TCRdb called clonotypes with MiXCR, one entry per CDR3 protein. The sample lists 200,000 or so distinct CDR3 sequences; about 30% were seen once. The sequenced sample was PBMCs. The receptors come from a human donor in good health (CMV status not recorded). Some clones in this sample may be carry-over from other donors' samples.

The J gene is TRBJ2-7, the V gene TRBV20-1; D is perhaps TRBD1 or TRBD2 (6 bases each). This CDR3 spans 13 amino acids. Germline loops: CDR1 DFQATT, CDR2 SNEGSKA (reference sequence). Trimming left V 4 bases short and J 2 bases short, with 12 bases between. The CDR3 nucleotides read TGCAGTGCTACGCGGGACATCGCCTACGAGCAGTACTTC. Its protein is CSATRDIAYEQYF.

This clonotype was counted only a few times. CDR3 nucleotides: TGTGCCAGCAGCATCGGGACAGGGGACTATGGCTACACCTTC. Protein: CASSIGTGDYGYTF. The chain has TRBV7-2 and TRBJ1-2; the match to TRBD1 covers 10 bases. Germline assignment: CDR1 SGHTA and CDR2 FQGNSA. This CDR3 has 14 amino acids. The trim removed 5 bases at V and 3 bases at J, leaving 3 bases unmatched.

CDR3 loop: CASRTANNEQFF. In nucleotides, the CDR3 is TGTGCCAGCAGGACAGCCAACAATGAGCAGTTCTTC. This chain joins TRBV6-2 or TRBV6-3 and TRBJ2-1, with a possible D match to TRBD1 (5 bases). This CDR3 contains 12 residues. Germline V CDR1 and CDR2: MNHEY, SVGEGT. The V and J ends lost 6 bases and 5 bases respectively, with 8 bases between them.

J is TRBJ2-5 and V is TRBV7-8, with a possible D match to TRBD2 (6 bases). Germline loops: CDR1 SGHVS, CDR2 FQNEAQ. Trimming shortened V by 2 bases and J by 7 bases, and 14 bases separated the two germline ends. The CDR3 consists of 14 residues. As DNA, the CDR3 is TGTGCCAGCAGCTTAAGGGACTCGATACGGACCCAGTACTTC. Its protein product is CASSLRDSIRTQYF.

This chain links TRBV7-4 with TRBJ2-5, with D unresolved. Germline-derived CDR1 and CDR2 are SGHVT and SQSDAQ. The CDR3 consists of 13 residues. Trimming took 2 bases from V and 5 from J, leaving 9 bases between them. CDR3 amino acids: CASSLRETETQYF. CDR3 nucleotide sequence: TGTGCCAGCAGCTTAAGAGAAACGGAGACCCAGTACTTC.